This T cell receptor (beta chain) is drawn from a study of Ad26.COV2.S vaccination and SARS-CoV-2 variants. Study-wide context: Recipients of Ad26.COV2.S got it intramuscularly, once or twice 56 days apart.

Treatment meaning: around 19 received Ad26.COV2.S at low or high dose, single or two shots; five or six received placebo; per-sample allocation not given. All samples were drawn on day 63, counting from the first vaccine or placebo injection. The vaccine antigen was prefusion-stabilized Wuhan SARS-CoV-2 spike. Generated by immunoSEQ multiplex PCR, the TCRdb table keeps only in-frame clones and is missing some. The sample holds 350,000 to 450,000 clones, about 90% seen once. This CDR3 has 16 residues. Trimming stripped 1 base from V and 7 bases from J, with 14 bases between. Per the germline V gene, CDR1 is LGHDT and CDR2 is YNNKEL (reference sequence).

The sequence derives from a person between 18 and 65 years old who received the Ad26.COV2.S COVID-19 vaccine or a placebo. Sequenced here: peripheral blood, sampled in a trial of Ad26.COV2.S vaccine versus placebo. This rearrangement joins TRBV3-1 (or the pseudogene TRBV3-2) to TRBJ1-6; a possible D gene is TRBD1 (5 bases). CDR3 residues: CASSQGGGNGNSPLHF. CDR3 DNA sequence: TGTGCCAGCAGCCAAGGTGGGGGGAATGGGAATTCACCCCTCCACTTT.